Following are 15 T cell receptor beta chains from one sample sequenced in a study of blood T cell repertoires in COVID-19. Sequenced by immunoSEQ multiplex PCR; TCRdb stores in-frame clones only, minus some. The data show about 230,000 clones, roughly 80% seen once. Specimen: peripheral blood. These receptors originate from a woman of 80 years or more with active or convalescent COVID-19.

The V gene is TRBV24-1, the J gene TRBJ1-3, with D perhaps matching TRBD1 (5 bases). V lost 6 bases, J lost 2 bases, and 10 bases lay in between. CDR1 is KGHDR and CDR2 is SFDVKD in the germline V gene. The CDR3 loop spans 14 amino acids. DNA of the CDR3: TGTGCCACCAGTTCCTCCAGGGCTGGAAACACCATATATTTT. Its translation is CATSSSRAGNTIYF.

The chain combines TRBV28 with TRBJ2-7, with 11 bases matching TRBD1. The V gene end was trimmed by 6 bases and the J gene end by 5 bases; junction bases not matched to a gene: 6. Germline V gene data show CDR1 as MDHEN and CDR2 as SYDVKM. The CDR3 extends over 14 amino acids. The CDR3 DNA follows: TGTGCCAGCAGGGGGGACAGGGGGGCCGACGAGCAGTACTTC. Translating it yields CASRGDRGADEQYF. Filled out from reference TRBV28 and TRBJ2-7, the complete variable domain reads DVKVTQSSRYLVKRTGEKVFLECVQDMDHENMFWYRQDPGLGLRLIYFSYDVKMKEKGDIPEGYSVSREKKERFSLILESASTNQTSMYLCASRGDRGADEQYFGPGTRLTVT.

V gene TRBV6-5 combines with J gene TRBJ2-7, with 10 bases fitting TRBD2. The CDR3 runs to 14 residues. V lost 8 bases, J lost 2 bases, and 6 bases stayed unmatched. CDR1 is MNHEY, CDR2 SVGAGI, per germline. The CDR3 here is CASWSLAGAYEQYF. The CDR3 DNA sequence: TGTGCCAGCTGGTCCCTAGCGGGGGCCTACGAGCAGTACTTC.

This chain links TRBV27 with TRBJ2-7, with unresolved D. This CDR3 contains 13 residues. Trimming cost V 0 bases and J 3 bases, with 6 bases left between them. Germline-derived CDR1 and CDR2 are MNHEY and SMNVEV (reference sequence). The CDR3 sequence: CASSLSSDYEQYF. The CDR3 nucleotides are TGTGCCAGCAGTTTATCGTCAGACTACGAGCAGTACTTC.

J is TRBJ1-1 and V is TRBV28, with 10 nucleotides matching TRBD1. This CDR3 has 16 residues. Germline V gene data show CDR1 as MDHEN and CDR2 as SYDVKM. V was pared by 5 bases and J by 0 bases, with 6 bases of the junction left unmatched. In DNA, the CDR3 is TGTGCCAGCAGTCCAAGGACAGGGGGGCTGAACACTGAAGCTTTCTTT. As protein: CASSPRTGGLNTEAFF.

V usage is TRBV11-2 and J usage is TRBJ2-5; D not certain. This CDR3 region has 13 residues. The V gene's germline CDR1 is SGHAT and CDR2 FQNNGV. V lost 1 base and J lost 5, with 8 bases in between. The CDR3 DNA sequence: TGTGCCAGCAGCTTAGTCAACGCGGAGACCCAGTACTTC. It codes for CASSLVNAETQYF.

The J gene is TRBJ1-1, the V gene TRBV18; D gene unclear. The germline gives CDR1 KGHSH, CDR2 LQKENI. CDR3 length equals 15 residues. Trimming pared 3 bases from V and 1 base from J, leaving 12 bases between. The CDR3 is CASSPVDTPNTEAFF. In nucleotides, the CDR3 is TGTGCCAGCTCACCCGTAGACACTCCGAACACTGAAGCTTTCTTT.

The V gene is TRBV7-3, the J gene TRBJ2-2; possible D gene TRBD2, 5 bases. V shed 2 bases and J shed 7 bases, with 5 bases lying between them. This CDR3 comprises 12 residues. CDR1 is SGHTA and CDR2 is FQGTGA in the germline V gene. CDR3 residues: CASSLGSGELFF. CDR3 DNA sequence: TGTGCCAGCAGCTTAGGGAGCGGGGAGCTGTTTTTT. Full variable domain (missing parts from reference TRBV7-3 and TRBJ2-2): GAGVSQTPSNKVTEKGKYVELRCDPISGHTALYWYRQSLGQGPEFLIYFQGTGAADDSGLPNDRFFAVRPEGSVSTLKIQRTERGDSAVYLCASSLGSGELFFGEGSRLTVL.

The rearrangement uses TRBV7-2 and TRBJ2-7; TRBD1 matches 8 bases. The germline V gene has CDR1 SGHTA and CDR2 FQGNSA. The CDR3 is 15 residues long. Unmatched junction bases numbered 9, after V lost 1 base and J lost 7 bases. The CDR3 region has the DNA TGTGCCAGCAGCTTAGTCACAGGGGGTACTTATGAGCAGTACTTC. Protein: CASSLVTGGTYEQYF.

The CDR3 DNA sequence: TGTGCCAGCAGTCATCGACAGGGGAACTATGGCTACACCTTC. Protein product: CASSHRQGNYGYTF. This chain joins TRBV6-5 and TRBJ1-2, with 8 nucleotides matching TRBD1. J was trimmed by 2 bases and V by 5 bases; bases with no gene match: 4. The germline V gene encodes CDR1 MNHEY and CDR2 SVGAGI. The CDR3 spans 14 residues.

The genes are TRBV7-2 and TRBJ2-5; TRBD1 agrees at 10 bases. The CDR3 loop spans 16 amino acids. J was trimmed by 4 bases and V by 2 bases; bases with no gene match: 7. Germline CDR1 is SGHTA and CDR2 is FQGNSA. As DNA, the CDR3 is TGTGCCAGCAGCTTAAGGTGGGGACAGGGGAGAGAGACCCAGTACTTC. It codes for CASSLRWGQGRETQYF.

This rearrangement joins TRBV30 to TRBJ2-3, with no clear D. Germline V lookup: CDR1 GTSNPN, CDR2 SVGIG (reference sequence). The V gene lost 1 base and the J gene lost 2 bases, with 7 bases spanning the gap. The length of the CDR3 is 13 residues. CDR3 region: CAWSALVTDTQYF. The CDR3 nucleotides read TGTGCCTGGAGTGCTCTTGTCACAGATACGCAGTATTTT.

This clone was seen once. This chain joins TRBV19 and TRBJ1-6; D remains ambiguous. Germline V lookup: CDR1 LNHDA, CDR2 SQIVND (reference sequence). V was shortened by 5 bases and J by 7 bases, with 12 bases between the two germline ends. The CDR3 has 14 residues. The CDR3: CASSSSTGNSPLHF. The CDR3 region has the DNA TGTGCCAGTAGTTCCAGCACGGGAAATTCACCCCTCCACTTT.

This chain connects TRBV6-2 or TRBV6-3 to TRBJ2-7, with D maybe TRBD2 (6 bases). Germline V gene sequence: CDR1 MNHEY, CDR2 SVGEGT. This CDR3 spans 15 amino acids. The V and J ends lost 6 bases and 0 bases respectively, with 15 bases between them. CDR3 amino acids: CASSVLGDFSYEQYF. In DNA form, the CDR3 reads TGTGCCAGCAGCGTATTGGGGGACTTCTCCTACGAGCAGTACTTC.

J is TRBJ1-2 and V is TRBV5-1, with TRBD1 matching over 8 bases. CDR3 length equals 16 residues. Germline V gives CDR1 SGHRS, CDR2 YFSETQ. With V trimmed by 4 bases and J by 5 bases, 13 bases remained unmatched. CDR3: CASSGGGTGVLYGYTF. The CDR3 nucleotides are TGCGCCAGCAGCGGGGGCGGGACAGGAGTTCTTTATGGCTACACCTTC.